This TCR beta chain came from a study of blood T cell repertoires in COVID-19. About the research overall: The United States, Italy and Spain supplied acute and convalescent COVID-19 samples. T cells, B-cell-depleted T cells, or PBMCs provided the cDNA or gDNA that served as material.

As handled by the study authors: Scientists estimated how many nucleated cells there were by amplifying reference gene primers. Clones were sequenced by immunoSEQ multiplex PCR, and TCRdb holds only the in-frame ones, with some missing. The D gene and trimming were derived from the DNA, and the V and J assignments and clone size from that table. This table has a few hundred thousand clones, around 87% appearing once. Unmatched junction bases numbered 8, after V lost 4 bases and J lost 5 bases. CDR3 length: 16 residues. Germline CDR1 MGHRA, CDR2 YSYEKL. The rearrangement joins TRBV4-1 to TRBJ2-2, with TRBD1 identical over 9 bases. This TCR derives from a woman aged 50 to 60 with active or convalescent COVID-19. The sequenced material came from peripheral blood. Here the CDR3 DNA reads TGCGCCAGCAGCCTCCTCCGGGACAGGGATACCGGGGAGCTGTTTTTT. Protein product: CASSLLRDRDTGELFF.